A single sample gave rise to the 29 T cell receptor beta chains below, sequenced in a study of spatial heterogeneity in lung cancer (dated by TCRdb to 2018 to 2020). This sample's time point label indicates: sample taken at primary tumor resection. Library construction relied on 5' RACE. Sequencing used a NextSeq 500. The public reads were run again by TCRdb, first through fastp at Q25 and then through MiXCR, and only productive beta chains were kept. For every CDR3 protein sequence, its rows merge into one entry that carries the most common genes and DNA. The sample records about 42,000 distinct CDR3 sequences, approximately 6.3% of which are singletons. The top ten clonotypes cover roughly two fifths of the sample. This sample comprised PBMCs, obtained at surgery. The source is a female donor with early-stage non-small cell lung cancer.

As to this clonotype: One base away lies a much larger clone, so this may be a sequencing read error. The chain links TRBV5-1 to TRBJ2-3; 8 positions match TRBD2. V trimming: 4 bases; J trimming: 0 bases; junction bases outside the gene matches: 7. The germline gives CDR1 SGHRS, CDR2 YFSETQ. The CDR3 is made up of 16 amino acids. CDR3 protein: CASSPGLVASTDTQYF. DNA of the CDR3: TGCGCCAGCAGCCCGGGACTAGTGGCTAGCACAGATACGCAGTATTTT.

This clonotype was seen a few times. J is TRBJ2-5 and V is TRBV10-2, with TRBD2 matching 9 bases. V lost 7 bases and J lost 5; bases outside the gene matches: 8. Germline CDR1 is WSHSY and CDR2 is SAAADI. The CDR3 is 14 residues long. The CDR3 sequence: CASTGAGGSETQYF. The CDR3 DNA follows: TGCGCCAGCACTGGGGCGGGGGGGAGCGAGACCCAGTACTTC.

In its sample, this clonotype was seen many times. This chain joins TRBV23-1 and TRBJ1-1; 7 bases match TRBD1. TRBV23-1 is identified as an open reading frame with a role that is uncertain. V shed 8 bases and J 2 bases; nucleotides not matched to a gene: 5. This CDR3 has 13 residues. The DNA for the CDR3 is TGCGCCAGCCGCAGGGGGGGAAACACTGAAGCTTTCTTT. This sequence encodes CASRRGGNTEAFF.

Many counts were recorded for this clonotype. This chain links TRBV5-1 with TRBJ2-5, with TRBD1 as a possible D gene (5 bases). Trimming stripped 1 base from V and 1 base from J, with 8 bases between. The CDR3 sequence is 14 residues long. The germline gives CDR1 SGHRS, CDR2 YFSETQ. The CDR3 DNA is TGCGCCAGCAGCTTGAAACAGGCCCAAGAGACCCAGTACTTC. Translating it yields CASSLKQAQETQYF.

This clonotype was recorded at least ten times. CDR3 nucleotides: TGTGCCAGCAGCTCCGGAAGGGCAGATACGCAGTATTTT. It specifies CASSSGRADTQYF. This chain joins TRBV7-8 and TRBJ2-3; D gene ambiguous. The V end lost 4 bases, the J end lost 4 bases, and 9 bases lay between the germline ends. The CDR3 totals 13 residues. Germline loops: CDR1 SGHVS, CDR2 FQNEAQ.

This clonotype was detected ten times or more. The chain links TRBV2 to TRBJ2-3, with TRBD2 identical over 7 bases. With V trimmed by 3 bases and J by 9 bases, 9 bases remained unmatched. Germline V lookup: CDR1 SNHLY, CDR2 FYNNEI. The CDR3 is 14 residues long. The CDR3: CASSDVAGDITQYF. CDR3 in DNA: TGTGCCAGCAGTGATGTTGCGGGGGATATCACGCAGTATTTT.

Details on this clonotype: Just one base apart from a much larger clone, this may be a read error. The chain is built from TRBV4-1 and TRBJ2-2, with D tentatively TRBD1 or TRBD2 (5 bases each). The germline CDR1 and CDR2 sequences are MGHRA and YSYEKL. V gave up 1 base and J gave up 5 bases, with 23 bases separating them. This CDR3 has 19 amino acids. The CDR3 reads CASSQVEIVGAGETGELFF. CDR3 coding DNA: TGCGCCAGCAGCCAAGTCGAAATAGTCGGGGCAGGAGAAACCGGGGAGCTGTTTTTT.

There are a few counts of this clonotype. The junction departs from the called germline gene at one end, perhaps through a read error. The chain carries TRBV7-7 and TRBJ2-5; D remains unclear. The length of the CDR3 is 12 residues. The germline CDR1 and CDR2 sequences are SSHAT and FNYEAQ (reference sequence). In DNA, the CDR3 is TGTGCTAGCAGCTCCCCAGCAGAGACCCAGTACTTC. This sequence encodes CASSSPAETQYF.

This clonotype has ten or more counts. This sequence joins TRBV7-2 and TRBJ1-5, with D possibly TRBD1 on 6 matching bases. The CDR3 has 16 residues. The germline V gene encodes CDR1 SGHTA and CDR2 FQGNSA. With 4 bases removed from V and 2 bases from J, the gap between germline ends came to 15 bases. The CDR3: CASSSTGYYGNQPQHF. The CDR3 nucleotides read TGTGCCAGCAGCTCGACAGGTTACTATGGCAATCAGCCCCAGCATTTT.

This chain joins TRBV4-2 and TRBJ2-3, with 9 bases fitting TRBD2. Unmatched junction bases numbered 7, after V lost 0 bases and J lost 0 bases. The CDR3 totals 18 residues. From germline, CDR1 is LGHNA and CDR2 YNFKEQ. CDR3 loop: CASSQDPGGGASTDTQYF. CDR3 bases: TGTGCCAGCAGCCAAGATCCGGGCGGGGGGGCTAGCACAGATACGCAGTATTTT.

This clonotype was detected only a few times. The chain has TRBV5-1 and TRBJ2-7; TRBD1 agrees at 11 bases. Trimming cost V 2 bases and J 0 bases; bases outside gene matches: 4. Germline CDR1 and CDR2: SGHRS and YFSETQ. This CDR3 region has 16 residues. The CDR3 is CASSLRTGGSSYEQYF. For the CDR3, the DNA is TGCGCCAGCAGCTTAAGGACAGGGGGCAGCTCCTACGAGCAGTACTTC. Full variable domain (missing parts from reference TRBV5-1 and TRBJ2-7): KAGVTQTPRYLIKTRGQQVTLSCSPISGHRSVSWYQQTPGQGLQFLFEYFSETQRNKGNFPGRFSGRQFSNSRSEMNVSTLELGDSALYLCASSLRTGGSSYEQYFGPGTRLTVT.

This clonotype has a handful of counts. This chain uses TRBV15 with TRBJ1-4; no clear D gene. The CDR3 length is 17 residues. Germline lookup yields CDR1 LNHNV and CDR2 YYDKDF (reference sequence). The V gene lost 3 bases and the J gene lost 2 bases, with 16 bases spanning the gap. The DNA of the CDR3 is TGTGCCACCAGCAGTCGCGGGGATGTGGCGACTAATGAAAAACTGTTTTTT. Its translation is CATSSRGDVATNEKLFF.

In this sample, this clonotype turned up many times. V and J are TRBV7-9 and TRBJ2-3; no reliable D call. The V end lost 3 bases, the J end lost 14 bases, and 3 bases lay between the germline ends. Germline-derived CDR1 and CDR2 are SEHNR and FQNEAQ (reference sequence). The CDR3 is 8 residues long. CDR3 loop: CASSLGYF. CDR3 coding DNA: TGTGCCAGCAGCTTGGGGTATTTT. Full variable domain (rest looked up from reference TRBV7-9 and TRBJ2-3): DTGVSQNPRHKITKRGQNVTFRCDPISEHNRLYWYRQTLGQGPEFLTYFQNEAQLEKSRLLSDRFSAERPKGSFSTLEIQRTEQGDSAMYLCASSLGYFGPGTRLTVL.

This clonotype was counted ten times or more. The V call is TRBV4-1, the J call TRBJ2-7; weak D call: TRBD1 (5 bases). The germline V gene encodes CDR1 MGHRA and CDR2 YSYEKL. Trimming removed 2 bases from V and 2 bases from J, with 19 bases in between. The CDR3 sequence is 17 residues long. The CDR3 coding sequence is TGCGCCAGCAGCCAACGGGTCGACAGCCAAGCAACCTACGAGCAGTACTTC. This codes for CASSQRVDSQATYEQYF.

The gene calls are TRBV6-1 and TRBJ1-2; D may be TRBD1 (6 bases). CDR3 size: 14 residues. Germline V gene data show CDR1 as MNHNS and CDR2 as SASEGT. The germline V and J ends were trimmed by 6 bases and 1 base, with 12 bases remaining between them. CDR3 residues: CASSEQGHNYGYTF. CDR3 DNA: TGTGCCAGCAGCGAACAGGGTCATAACTATGGCTACACCTTC.

This clonotype showed up many times. This rearrangement joins TRBV6-5 to TRBJ1-1, with D perhaps matching TRBD1 (6 bases). Trimming left V 2 bases short and J 1 base short, with 14 bases between. This CDR3 spans 16 amino acids. Germline V CDR1 and CDR2: MNHEY, SVGAGI. As DNA, the CDR3 is TGTGCCAGCAGTTACGCATACAGGGCGGGGAACACTGAAGCTTTCTTT. As protein: CASSYAYRAGNTEAFF.

At least ten counts were recorded for this clonotype. V is TRBV6-5 and J is TRBJ2-7, with 10 bases identical to TRBD1. This CDR3 has 15 residues. CDR1 is MNHEY, CDR2 SVGAGI, per germline. The V gene end was trimmed by 8 bases and the J gene end by 3 bases; junction bases not matched to a gene: 10. The CDR3 loop is CASGTEGTGVYEQYF. CDR3 nucleotides: TGTGCCAGCGGAACAGAGGGGACAGGGGTCTACGAGCAGTACTTC.

In its sample, this clonotype was seen many times. This sequence joins TRBV7-2 and TRBJ2-5; D is possibly TRBD1 (5 bases). In germline, CDR1 is SGHTA, CDR2 FQGNSA. The V end was cut by 5 bases, the J end by 0 bases, with 10 bases between. There are 14 residues in the CDR3. CDR3 sequence reads: CASSPDSYQETQYF. Written as DNA, the CDR3 is TGTGCCAGCAGCCCAGACAGCTACCAAGAGACCCAGTACTTC.

This clonotype was observed many times. The chain carries TRBV20-1 and TRBJ2-5; no clear D gene. This CDR3 region has 12 residues. Trimming shortened V by 2 bases and J by 2 bases, and 6 bases separated the two germline ends. From germline, CDR1 is DFQATT and CDR2 SNEGSKA (reference sequence). The DNA for the CDR3 is TGCAGTGCTAGATTGCTACAAGAGACCCAGTACTTC. As protein: CSARLLQETQYF.

The chain uses TRBV13 and TRBJ1-3; D not certain. Deletions cut 5 bases from V and 0 bases from J, with 17 bases between. Germline V gene lookup returns CDR1 PRHDT and CDR2 FYEKMQ (reference sequence). This CDR3 has 17 residues. CDR3 sequence: CASSMTQVSDSGNTIYF. The CDR3 nucleotides read TGTGCCAGCAGCATGACGCAGGTTTCCGACTCTGGAAACACCATATATTTT.

V usage is TRBV5-1 and J usage is TRBJ2-7, with TRBD2 matching over 8 bases. The CDR3 has 15 amino acids. Unmatched junction bases numbered 9, after V lost 3 bases and J lost 4 bases. Germline V gene lookup returns CDR1 SGHRS and CDR2 YFSETQ. The CDR3 coding sequence is TGCGCCAGCAGCTCCGAGGGCGGGGGGAGATACGAGCAGTACTTC. Translation: CASSSEGGGRYEQYF.

This clonotype occurred many times. The chain is built from TRBV5-6 and TRBJ1-1; 10 nucleotides agree with TRBD1. J gave up 4 bases and V 4 bases, and 7 bases lay outside the gene matches. Germline assignment: CDR1 SGHDT and CDR2 YYEEEE. This CDR3 is 15 amino acids long. DNA for the CDR3: TGTGCCAGCAGCCCCGCGGACAGGGGGATCACTGAAGCTTTCTTT. The encoded protein is CASSPADRGITEAFF. Supplemented by reference TRBV5-6 and TRBJ1-1, the full variable domain reads DAGVTQSPTHLIKTRGQQVTLRCSPKSGHDTVSWYQQALGQGPQFIFQYYEEEERQRGNFPDRFSGHQFPNYSSELNVNALLLGDSALYLCASSPADRGITEAFFGQGTRLTVV.

This clonotype came up many times. This chain links TRBV7-9 with TRBJ2-7, with 8 positions matching TRBD1. Germline V gene data show CDR1 as SEHNR and CDR2 as FQNEAQ (reference sequence). The CDR3 has 14 amino acids. V trimming: 6 bases; J trimming: 3 bases; junction bases outside the gene matches: 7. The CDR3, as DNA: TGTGCCAGCAGTTCGGGGACAGGCGACTACGAGCAGTACTTC. This translates into CASSSGTGDYEQYF.

This chain uses TRBV7-9 with TRBJ2-1; TRBD2 is a possible D gene (7 bases). This CDR3 is built from 14 residues. The germline V and J ends were trimmed by 5 bases and 6 bases, with 14 bases remaining between them. Germline CDR1 SEHNR, CDR2 FQNEAQ (reference sequence). The CDR3 nucleotides are TGTGCCAGCAGCCGAGGGGGAGGGCGCAATGAGCAGTTCTTC. It codes for CASSRGGGRNEQFF.

V and J are TRBV2 and TRBJ1-3, with D maybe TRBD1 (5 bases). Germline V gene sequence: CDR1 SNHLY, CDR2 FYNNEI. The V end lost 5 bases, the J end lost 2 bases, and 16 bases lay between the germline ends. The length of the CDR3 is 16 residues. The chain's CDR3 is CASSKGRREAGNTIYF. The DNA of the CDR3 is TGTGCCAGCAGTAAGGGGAGGAGGGAAGCTGGAAACACCATATATTTT.

This clonotype was seen many times. The rearrangement links TRBV20-1 to TRBJ2-1, with 8 bases that match TRBD1. Germline V lookup: CDR1 DFQATT, CDR2 SNEGSKA (reference sequence). The V segment lost 5 bases and the J segment 5 bases; nucleotides outside the gene matches: 5. This CDR3 region has 13 residues. The CDR3 DNA is TGCAGTGCTTTCCGGGACAGGAACAATGAGCAGTTCTTC. Amino acid sequence: CSAFRDRNNEQFF.

This clonotype was detected only a few times. The chain is built from TRBV20-1 and TRBJ1-2; TRBD1 aligns across 7 bases. The CDR3 extends over 12 amino acids. CDR1 DFQATT and CDR2 SNEGSKA come from the germline V gene (reference sequence). With 6 bases clipped from V and 8 bases from J, the junction kept 9 bases outside the gene matches. CDR3 in DNA: TGCAGTGCCCCAACAGGGGTTGGAGGCTACACCTTC. Translating it yields CSAPTGVGGYTF.

This clonotype showed up just a few times. The chain joins TRBV7-9 to TRBJ1-2; D perhaps matches TRBD1 (5 bases). From germline, CDR1 is SEHNR and CDR2 FQNEAQ (reference sequence). The CDR3 spans 15 residues. The V end was cut by 5 bases, the J end by 7 bases, with 20 bases between. As DNA, the CDR3 is TGTGCCAGCAGCCTTACGGACGGAGGGGCTGGTGGCTACACCTTC. Translation: CASSLTDGGAGGYTF. The complete variable domain, with remaining parts taken from reference TRBV7-9 and TRBJ1-2, reads DTGVSQNPRHKITKRGQNVTFRCDPISEHNRLYWYRQTLGQGPEFLTYFQNEAQLEKSRLLSDRFSAERPKGSFSTLEIQRTEQGDSAMYLCASSLTDGGAGGYTFGSGTRLTVV.

This clonotype was seen ten or more times. The chain joins TRBV4-3 to TRBJ1-2; possibly TRBD1 for D (5 bases). Germline-derived CDR1 and CDR2 are LGHNA and YSLEER. The length of the CDR3 is 13 residues. V lost 1 base to trimming and J lost 6 bases, with 9 bases between them. The CDR3 sequence: CASSQGRGDGYTF. The CDR3 bases are TGCGCCAGCAGCCAAGGGCGAGGGGATGGCTACACCTTC.